This record concerns one TCR beta chain sequence. Antigen specificity is unknown. The data were produced by immunoSEQ multiplex PCR, yet TCRdb's version contains in-frame clones alone and is incomplete. The data contain approximately 61,000 clones, 73% of them singletons. Under the ViraFEST assay, PBMC were stimulated with viral peptide pools so that antigen-specific CD4+ T cells expanded. Sequencing was performed afterwards. Scientists isolated CD4+ T cells after a roughly ten-day culture period ended. Vaccination of participants consisted of two doses of either the BNT162b2 or mRNA-1273 vaccine. Germline CDR1 and CDR2: DFQATT and SNEGSKA (reference sequence). The CDR3 loop spans 11 amino acids. Trimming shortened V by 5 bases and J by 4 bases, and 8 bases separated the two germline ends. The sample originates from a study of vaccination effects on CD4 cells after COVID-19.

The chain carries TRBV20-1 and TRBJ1-1; no definite D call. This TCR was sampled from a human donor who received a COVID-19 vaccine. Sequences were derived from CD4+ T cells from PBMCs cultured with HCoV-229E spike peptides, sampled after COVID-19 vaccination. The CDR3 DNA reads TGCAGTGCTCGGAGGAGCACTGAAGCTTTCTTT. This gives the protein CSARRSTEAFF.